This T cell receptor (beta chain) comes out of a study of shared clonotypes between healthy human individuals. Across the study: In total, the donors were a couple of women and a few men aged 18 to 49. Each donor had three CD4 naive, three CD4 memory, two CD8 naive and one CD8 memory plate. Whole-study findings and limits: The sole specimen, blood, was sampled, and tissue repertoires likely differ.

Sequencing used immunoSEQ multiplex PCR; TCRdb keeps in-frame clones, though not all of them. The profile shows roughly 530,000 clones, less than 96% of them singletons. Of note for this clone: Its specificity is unknown.

The CDR3 consists of 14 residues. Germline V lookup: CDR1 SGHRS, CDR2 YFSETQ. V lost 2 bases and J lost 4, with 10 bases in between. The chain recombines TRBV5-1 with TRBJ2-1; weak D call: TRBD2 (5 bases). The sample consisted of naive CD4+ T cells sorted from blood. Subset given: CD45RA+ positively selected. This TCR came from a woman aged 25-40 years in good health. CDR3 in amino acids: CASSLADLYNEQFF. In DNA, the CDR3 is TGCGCCAGCAGCTTAGCGGACCTTTACAATGAGCAGTTCTTC.